This entry is about one T cell receptor (beta chain). Antigen: not known. These data originate in a study of radiation and T cells in renal cell carcinoma. Documented time point: baseline pretreatment blood. Treatment in this sample: 15 Gy SBRT to primary tumor, nephrectomy 4 weeks later. Radiation-treated patients gave blood at baseline, week 2 and week 4. This renal cell carcinoma was of the clear cell type. Points from the study as a whole: Baseline intratumoral clonotype presence is unknown without pretreatment biopsies. Top tumor clonotypes rose in blood 2 weeks post-radiation, then contracted.

The CDR3 covers 17 residues. Germline loops: CDR1 MDHEN, CDR2 SYDVKM. V was clipped by 6 bases and J by 3 bases, with 23 bases between them. Profiling relied on immunoSEQ multiplex PCR, and the TCRdb table lists in-frame clones only, not all of them. The repertoire has approximately 140,000 clones, 70% to 90% of them found once; the top ten carry around 21%. The specimen was blood, collected from a patient whose treatment included radiotherapy and nephrectomy. The genes are TRBV28 and TRBJ1-2; D is possibly TRBD1 (6 bases). The receptor comes from a woman aged 50 to 60 with renal cell carcinoma. As DNA, the CDR3 is TGTGCCAGCAGGACGATGGGGGGCCCGAGGACGGACTATGGCTACACCTTC. Translating gives CASRTMGGPRTDYGYTF.